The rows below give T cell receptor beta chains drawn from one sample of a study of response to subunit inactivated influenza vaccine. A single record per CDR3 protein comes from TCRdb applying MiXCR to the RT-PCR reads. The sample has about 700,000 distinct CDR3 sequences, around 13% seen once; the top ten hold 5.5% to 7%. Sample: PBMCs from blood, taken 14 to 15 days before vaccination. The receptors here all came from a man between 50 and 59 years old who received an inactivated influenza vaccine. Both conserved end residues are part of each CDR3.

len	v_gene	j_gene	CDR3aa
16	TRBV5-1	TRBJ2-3	CASSLVAGGITDTQYF
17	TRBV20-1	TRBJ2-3	CCARAPLAGDHTDTQYF
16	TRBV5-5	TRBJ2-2	CASSLGQRRDTGELFF
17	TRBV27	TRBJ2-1	CASSILPASGLGNEQFF
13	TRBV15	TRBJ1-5	CATSRDGDQPQHF
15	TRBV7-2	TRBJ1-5	CASSPWTGSNQPQHF
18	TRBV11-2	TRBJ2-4	CASSFGLAGVGAKNIQYF
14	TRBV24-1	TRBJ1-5	CATSDWGTNQPQHF
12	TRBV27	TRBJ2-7	CASSHGTIEQYF
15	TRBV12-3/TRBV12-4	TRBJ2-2	CASSRDSANTGELFF
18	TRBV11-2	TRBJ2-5	CASSLVTGGPLFGETQYF
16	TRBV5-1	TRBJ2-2	CASSPPTSGNTGELFF
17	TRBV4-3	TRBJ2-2	CASSQEAAPSLGGELFF
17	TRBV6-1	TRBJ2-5	CASRQLAGGPARETQYF
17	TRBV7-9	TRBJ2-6	CASSLERGWAGANVLTF
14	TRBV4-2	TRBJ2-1	CASSQGTQWDEQFF
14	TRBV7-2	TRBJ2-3	CAVSGAGVEDTQYF
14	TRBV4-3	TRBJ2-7	CASSQDGSTYEQYF
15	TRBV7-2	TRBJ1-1	CASSQTGQLNTEAFF
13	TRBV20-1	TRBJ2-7	CSARGRTRYEQYF
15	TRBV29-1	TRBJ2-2	CSVEGASGVSGELFF
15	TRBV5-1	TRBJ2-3	CASSLGLAVADTQYF
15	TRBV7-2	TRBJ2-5	CASSLGVTRQETQYF
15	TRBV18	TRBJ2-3	CASSPPSATPDTQYF
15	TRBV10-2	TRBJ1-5	CASSDEQGNNQPQHF
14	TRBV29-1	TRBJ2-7	CSVGDRGRSYEQYF
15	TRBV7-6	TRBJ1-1	CASSLALKGGTEAFF
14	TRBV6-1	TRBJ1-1	CASSHNRGRTEAFF
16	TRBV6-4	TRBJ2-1	CASSDSGTGDLNEQFF
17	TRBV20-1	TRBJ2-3	CSARVSLAGGPTDTQYF
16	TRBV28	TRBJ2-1	CASDTMLWGGIHEQFF
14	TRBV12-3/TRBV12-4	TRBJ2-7	CASSLGFTEAEQYF
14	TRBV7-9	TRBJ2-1	CASSLGLVDNEQFF
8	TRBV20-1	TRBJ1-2	CSAPPYTF
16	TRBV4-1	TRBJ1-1	CASSQDLGNMNTEAFF
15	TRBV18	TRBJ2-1	CASSPRRGRYNEQFF
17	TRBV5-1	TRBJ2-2	CASSLPGLADYTGELFF
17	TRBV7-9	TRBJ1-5	CASSSPGEEYSNQPQHF
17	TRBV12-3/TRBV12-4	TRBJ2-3	CASLPEPRTSFTDTQYF
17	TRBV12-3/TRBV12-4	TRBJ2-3	CASSISGRASLTDTQYF
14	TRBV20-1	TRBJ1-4	CSANGAGGNEKLFF
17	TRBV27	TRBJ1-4	CASSERTGINLNEKLFF
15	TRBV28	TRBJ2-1	CASSSLAGVWNEQFF
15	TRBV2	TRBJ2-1	CASSSGTSFVNEQFF
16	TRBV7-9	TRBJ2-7	CASSSDQPGTIWEQYF
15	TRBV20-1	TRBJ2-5	CSARVLTSGAETQYF
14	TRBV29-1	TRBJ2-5	CSVRGLVGQETQYF
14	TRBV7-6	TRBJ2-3	CASTDPHRTDTQYF
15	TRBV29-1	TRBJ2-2	CSVMLLASRAGELFF
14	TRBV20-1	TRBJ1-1	CSAGDVRGNTEAFF
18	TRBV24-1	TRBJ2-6	CATSDPTPPGSGANVLTF
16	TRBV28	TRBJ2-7	CASSLIKLAGAGEQYF
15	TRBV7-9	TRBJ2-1	CASSETTGTNNEQFF
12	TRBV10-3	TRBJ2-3	CAISPSTDTQYF
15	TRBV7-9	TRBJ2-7	CASSSETGPSYEQYF
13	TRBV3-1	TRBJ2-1	CASSQDLWYEQFF
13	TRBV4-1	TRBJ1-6	CASSQGYNSPLHF
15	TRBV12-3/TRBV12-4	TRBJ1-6	CASSFSGTQHSPLHF
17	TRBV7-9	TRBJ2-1	CASSPRGGGTDYNEQFF
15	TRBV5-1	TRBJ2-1	CASSLDGGKNNEQFF